Reported below is one T cell receptor beta chain. Its antigen target is currently unknown. No quality values exist for individual bases; no much larger clone is one base distant. The cohort comprised under 700 healthy bone marrow donors. Cohort members were all nominally healthy when sampled, although unrecorded immune exposures were likely present. The donor was CMV seronegative and was included in the group of about 350 seronegative cohort members. Every donor gave a peripheral blood sample, and the peripheral blood mononuclear cells from that sample were used for TCR beta sequencing. The Qiagen DNeasy Blood Extraction Kit was used to extract genomic DNA from the blood cell samples. This sample was taken from a study of cytomegalovirus exposure and HLA in healthy donors (dated by TCRdb to 2016 to 2017). With respect to the entire study: According to an earlier analysis of 587 of the donors, 150 million to 200 million T cells yielded roughly 110 million unique TCR beta sequences and 276 Gb of sequence data. A later analysis re-examined previously published TCR beta repertoires from several hundred donors and added high-resolution HLA genotyping to investigate patterns of TCR occurrence. Rather than drawing on any new phenotypic data, the later analysis identified candidate immune exposures from TCR beta sequences and the way those sequences occurred across donors. Donor age, sex, ethnicity and CMV serostatus were compiled alongside the repertoire data. Typing coverage differed by locus: A, B, C, DRB1 and DQB1 were typed in about 629-640 donors, DQA1 in roughly 510, DPA1 in roughly 590, and DPB1 in 450 to 480. The study aimed to test whether cataloging public T cell receptors could reveal signatures of past pathogen exposure. Every repertoire in the discovery cohort had been generated on one and the same sequencing platform. Among a few hundred genotyped donors of the cohort, an average of roughly 240,000 unique TCR beta nucleotide sequences were sequenced per donor, roughly 18% of them non-productive. A later genetic analysis took genome-wide SNP genotypes for about 55% of the 666 donors and used that subset as a discovery cohort. An earlier analysis of approximately 500 of the donors applied high-throughput TCR beta sequencing to assess whether each TCR beta V gene segment acted as functional or pseudogenic. HLA typing included class I and class II loci at four-digit resolution. Approximately 310 gigabases of sequencing data and 70 million to 100 million unique TCR sequences were included in an early release covering 550 to 650 HLA-typed donors. To predict cytomegalovirus infection status, the study brought together high-throughput TCR immunosequencing, statistical association of individual TCRs with disease status, and machine learning. A separate validation cohort of over a hundred different subjects was used in addition to the 666-subject first cohort. The T cell repertoires of 666 subjects were profiled by immunosequencing and related to cytomegalovirus serostatus. Roughly five DR-DQ haplotypes were handled as single units for association and clustering, since linkage in the cohort was strong. Of the roughly 400 genotyped donors, about 80% fell in the genetic ancestry cluster associated with self-reported Caucasian donors.

Counted from cysteine to phenylalanine, this CDR3 has 15 amino acids. CDR3 DNA only is kept here, 45 bases in frame from base 1. Taken from the germline V gene, the CDR1 and CDR2 loops are MDHEN and SYDVKM. V is reduced by 1 base and J by 5 bases, leaving a spacing of 11 bases between them. Libraries were made using the immunoSEQ multiplex PCR assay. For the multiplex PCR, a mixture combining 60 forward primers for TCR Vbeta segments and 13 reverse primers for TCR Jbeta segments was used. The CDR3 region of rearranged TCR beta genes was amplified from genomic DNA with a multiplex PCR assay. The amplified TCR beta libraries were sequenced on the Illumina HiSeq System as 87-base-pair reads. Regarding the original processing steps: A later analysis counted tens of millions of unique TCR beta chains across the 550 to 750 repertoires, and some 11 million of these chains were shared by at least two donors. Raw reads were error-corrected and collapsed into unique sequences with a nearest-neighbor algorithm that merged closely related sequences to remove PCR and sequencing errors. To assign V, D and J gene segments, CDR3 sequences were aligned to IMGT reference sequences. For a sequence to be retained, at least a six-nucleotide match to both a V gene segment and a J gene segment was required. A rearrangement counted as productive if the CDR3 had no stop codons and remained in frame with V and J, and every other rearrangement counted as non-productive. Following IMGT convention, CDR3 was defined as the stretch from the second conserved V-encoded cysteine to the conserved J-encoded phenylalanine. The earlier analysis of around 640 of the donors excluded sequences that lacked an unambiguous match to a single V gene segment. In an earlier analysis of around 600 of the donors, V segments were called functional above 56.7% productive rearrangements and were called segregating when the between-donor standard deviation exceeded 5%. A statistical classification framework was built to diagnose cytomegalovirus status from the catalog of TCR beta chain sequences. In a later analysis, TCR nucleotide sequences were compared against IMGT/GENE-DB human TR gene sequences so that V and J genes could be assigned. Using the TCRdist pipeline, a later analysis assigned CDR3 sequences along with most-parsimonious VDJ recombination scenarios. In a later analysis, each TCR beta chain was defined by its CDR3 amino acid sequence together with its V-gene family, and reads lacking a unique V-gene family were excluded. In a later analysis, approximately 640 highly shared, low-generation-probability nucleotide sequences were removed to address suspected cross-contamination and a sequencing artifact. A later analysis calculated a clonal expansion index for each public chain from normalized within-repertoire ranks of inferred template counts. In a later analysis, generation probabilities were computed with a VDJ recombination model fitted to out-of-frame rearrangements, and the resulting probabilities were checked against IGoR. Hypergeometric tests were used in a later analysis to score TCR-TCR, TCR-HLA and TCR-CMV co-occurrence, with a repertoire-size bias correction applied to the TCR pairs. To estimate false discovery rates, a later analysis permuted the HLA or CMV assignments 20 times. In a later analysis, co-occurring TCRs were grouped using DBSCAN, with TCRdist sequence similarity added in when clustering inside HLA-allele-positive subsets. For co-occurrence clustering, repertoires with fewer than 30,000 or more than 120,000 public chains were excluded, along with several repertoires with anomalous nucleotide sharing. What TCRdb holds here is the immuneACCESS table cut down to in-frame rearrangements. Part of the clones is not present; checked against another copy, under half of the missing clones reflect an unresolved V gene, and the others are unexplained. V, J and clone size reflect that table, while D and trimming were determined from the DNA. The sample table records around 35,000 clones; more than 80% of these occur just once. In total, the top ten clones hold roughly 9.3% of the sample.

What the work shows at the level of the full study, not this receptor alone: In an earlier analysis of some 550 of the donors, most TCR beta V segments were observed in productive rearrangements about 87% or about 30% of the time, broadly matching IMGT annotations. A cluster of highly shared sequence variants was judged likely to be a technical artifact of the sequencing pipeline. V-gene and J-gene trimming of TCR beta chains was associated with a missense DCLRE1C variant in a later genetic analysis, and the association was replicated in an independent cohort. Correlated functional status among segregating V segments might be attributable to linkage disequilibrium, but an unknown experimental factor could not be ruled out. In a later analysis, the rate of TCR association differed among HLA loci, with DRB1 alleles having the most associated TCRs and HLA-C alleles having the fewest. Seventeen rarely observed V segments, including chromosome 9 orphons, were excluded from the earlier analysis of about 500 of the donors because counts were too low. A further reported finding was that TCR beta sequences accurately predicted the HLA-A and HLA-B alleles for most subjects in the first cohort. HLA typing was unavailable for some donors at each locus, so association tests used only the typed subset. This cohort had only TCR beta chains sequenced, and the lack of alpha or paired-chain data limited which features could be detected. CMV serostatus was the only immune exposure information available for the cohort. A total of 164 TCR beta chains were listed by the study as associated with cytomegalovirus. While some public TCRs were present in many individuals, most TCR sequences turned up only very rarely across donors. A later analysis found that most CMV-associated TCR beta chains appeared HLA-restricted, with HLA associations seemingly driven largely by CMV exposure. According to a later analysis, parvovirus B19, influenza, CMV and Epstein-Barr virus appeared linked to several top co-occurrence clusters. A later genetic analysis reported fewer N-insertions in productive TCRs among donors in an Asian-associated ancestry cluster than the roughly 720-donor mean. A later analysis found that HLA-associated TCR beta chains were more clonally expanded and had lower generation probabilities than equally common non-associated chains. Because the 87-base-pair reads could not distinguish some IMGT-functional V segments, including TRBV6-2 and TRBV6-3, those segments were excluded. The classifier was reported to diagnose cytomegalovirus status with high specificity and sensitivity in both the original and validation cohorts. A later analysis associated around 16,000 TCR beta sequences with specific HLA alleles at a false discovery rate of 0.05. Roughly uniform sequencing depth across donors was assumed in presence/absence analyses, although this assumption may not hold. It was suggested by the authors that the approach could potentially be generalized to other disease states and immunological phenotypes. When HLA alleles, especially DR and DQ, strongly co-occurred, TCR associations were difficult to assign to individual alleles. In vitro tests confirmed that a few of the cytomegalovirus-associated TCR beta chains recognize cytomegalovirus antigens.

The TCR was taken from a woman in her thirties or forties in good health and CMV-seronegative. The sample was PBMCs. The rearrangement joined TRBV28 to TRBJ1-4; there is no confident call for the D gene. The bases are TGTGCCAGCAGTTTATCGACACCTCAGAATGAAAAACTGTTTTTT. This gives the protein CASSLSTPQNEKLFF. With all but the CDR3 taken from the reference TRBV28 and TRBJ1-4 genes, the full variable domain is: DVKVTQSSRYLVKRTGEKVFLECVQDMDHENMFWYRQDPGLGLRLIYFSYDVKMKEKGDIPEGYSVSREKKERFSLILESASTNQTSMYLCASSLSTPQNEKLFFGSGTQLSVL.